Each of the 9 T cell receptor beta chains below was sequenced from the same sample in a study of CD8 T cells in ankylosing spondylitis. One entry per CDR3 protein, called by TCRdb with MiXCR from the 5' RACE reads. The repertoire holds just under 95,000 distinct CDR3 sequences, with about 8.8% as singletons. Material for sequencing was blood, either unsorted or a sorted T cell fraction (not recorded which). These receptors all come from a male donor with ankylosing spondylitis or in good health (not recorded which).

This clonotype was seen ten or more times. The chain recombines TRBV6-1 with TRBJ1-2; 8 nucleotides align to TRBD1. The CDR3 sequence is 13 residues long. J was trimmed by 6 bases and V by 3 bases; bases with no gene match: 3. Germline V CDR1 and CDR2: MNHNS, SASEGT. In nucleotides, the CDR3 is TGTGCCAGCAGTGAGGTGACAGGGGATGGCTACACCTTC. Its protein product is CASSEVTGDGYTF.

The sample holds many counts of this clonotype. The chain joins TRBV5-1 to TRBJ2-5, with a weak D call TRBD2 (6 bases). The CDR3 totals 15 residues. Per germline, CDR1 SGHRS and CDR2 YFSETQ. Between the trimmed V and J ends, which lost 5 bases and 5 bases, there was a span of 19 bases. The CDR3 DNA reads as TGCGCCAGCAGTCCCCAACTAGCTGAATCGGAGACCCAGTACTTC. Encoded protein: CASSPQLAESETQYF.

This clonotype was seen many times. The CDR3 nucleotides are TGTGCCAGCAGCTTGGGGGGCGGGAGAGGGGAGACCCAGTACTTC. This sequence encodes CASSLGGGRGETQYF. The rearrangement uses TRBV5-5 and TRBJ2-5; 7 nucleotides agree with TRBD2. This CDR3 spans 15 amino acids. Germline CDR1 is SGHKS and CDR2 is YYEKEE (reference sequence). After removal of 0 bases from V and 5 bases from J, the junction contained 7 bases not matched to a gene.

This clonotype has a count of ten or more. The rearrangement links TRBV24-1 to TRBJ2-1; TRBD2 matches 11 bases. The CDR3 sequence is 15 residues long. Germline assignment: CDR1 KGHDR and CDR2 SFDVKD. Trimming took 6 bases from V and 4 from J; bases not matched to a gene: 4. The CDR3: CATSTGTSGYNEQFF. For the CDR3, the DNA is TGTGCCACCAGTACCGGGACTAGCGGTTACAATGAGCAGTTCTTC.

This clonotype was seen a single time. A single base separates this from a much larger clone, so it may be a read error. The CDR3 region is CSISGGEATGTEAFF. CDR3 bases: TGTTCCATCAGTGGTGGGGAGGCTACGGGAACTGAAGCTTTCTTT. This chain links TRBV10-3 with TRBJ1-1; D is unresolved. CDR3 length: 15 residues. Germline V gene sequence: CDR1 ENHRY, CDR2 SYGVKD.

This clonotype was detected many times. This chain joins TRBV6-1 and TRBJ2-7; TRBD1 agrees at 7 bases. The CDR3 runs 14 residues. With V trimmed by 7 bases and J by 4 bases, 10 bases remained unmatched. Germline V gene lookup returns CDR1 MNHNS and CDR2 SASEGT. CDR3 sequence (DNA): TGTGCCAGCACCCCTCAACAGGGGTGGTACGAGCAGTACTTC. Protein product: CASTPQQGWYEQYF.

The CDR3 bases are TGTGCCAGCAGCCAAAGTTGGAGCACAGATACGCAGTATTTT. This gives the protein CASSQSWSTDTQYF. The chain is built from TRBV14 and TRBJ2-3, with D unclear. The germline gives CDR1 SGHDN, CDR2 FVKESK. CDR3 length: 14 amino acids. The V gene lost 2 bases and the J gene lost 0 bases, with 6 bases spanning the gap.

This clonotype was detected many times. The chain couples TRBV20-1 to TRBJ2-3, with 8 bases lining up with TRBD2. V dropped 1 base and J dropped 0; count of bases not matched to a gene: 6. Germline CDR1 DFQATT, CDR2 SNEGSKA (reference sequence). There are 16 residues in the CDR3. CDR3 protein: CSARGLPGGSTDTQYF. CDR3 nucleotide sequence: TGCAGTGCTAGAGGTCTGCCGGGGGGGAGCACAGATACGCAGTATTTT.

In its sample, this clonotype was seen many times. The rearrangement joins TRBV12-3 or TRBV12-4 to TRBJ2-1, with 7 bases fitting TRBD2. The V and J ends lost 6 bases and 9 bases, in that order; junction bases with no gene match: 5. The length of the CDR3 is 12 residues. CDR3 nucleotides: TGTGCCAGCAGCCCCCCGGGGGGTGAGCAGTTCTTC. It encodes CASSPPGGEQFF.